This TCR beta chain was retrieved from a study of shared T cell receptors in the human thymus. In germline, CDR1 is KGHSH, CDR2 LQKENI. The CDR3 loop spans 15 amino acids. The junction had 4 bases not matched to a gene; V was cut back by 0 bases and J by 2 bases. Data came from immunoSEQ multiplex PCR; TCRdb stores just in-frame clones and leaves some out. The sample records hundreds of thousands of clones, 88% being singletons. These same records also appear under a second study, on human thymus T cells. This second study notes: Corrective heart surgery yielded the resections from which the thymus tissue came. Repertoires from thymus and blood appeared to show biased V and J gene usage. There were highly overlapping thymic repertoires among unrelated individuals, as related research reported.

This chain uses TRBV18 with TRBJ2-7, with 7 bases aligning to TRBD2. The sample taken for sequencing was thymocytes. This TCR was recovered from a boy under two years old with a congenital heart defect. The CDR3 spells CASSPPAGPPYEQYF. CDR3 coding DNA: TGTGCCAGCTCACCACCAGCGGGACCCCCCTACGAGCAGTACTTC.